Listed below are T cell receptor beta chains from one sample, sequenced in a study of cytomegalovirus exposure and HLA in healthy donors. Here immunoSEQ multiplex PCR was the method, and the copy in TCRdb shows in-frame clones only, minus some. The data contain over 200,000 clones, 70% to 80% of them singletons. The specimen was PBMCs. The receptors derive from a young woman in good health and CMV-seronegative. Each CDR3 is given with its conserved first and last residue. A D gene is named only where the DNA matches it firmly. Clone size is given for some rows only: seen once, a few or many times, or a class if the clone is expanded.

TRBV15,-,14,TRBJ2-3,-,CATSLTGEADTQYF,TGTGCCACCAGTCTGACAGGAGAAGCAGATACGCAGTATTTT
TRBV5-5,-,16,TRBJ2-2,-,CASTPPGGSNTGELFF,TGTGCCAGCACCCCACCAGGGGGGTCAAACACCGGGGAGCTGTTTTTT
TRBV7-2,-,15,TRBJ2-1,-,CASRAGLGARDEQFF,TGTGCCAGCAGGGCTGGACTGGGGGCTAGGGATGAGCAGTTCTTC
TRBV27,-,15,TRBJ1-4,-,CASSEVGGRDEKLFF,TGTGCCAGCAGTGAGGTGGGGGGGCGTGATGAAAAACTGTTTTTT
TRBV6-1,-,12,TRBJ1-1,-,CASGSGAAEAFF,TGTGCCAGCGGTAGCGGCGCGGCTGAAGCTTTCTTT
TRBV7-9,TRBD1,14,TRBJ1-1,-,CASISGTGGAEAFF,TGTGCCAGCATCTCCGGGACAGGGGGAGCTGAAGCTTTCTTT
TRBV10-3,-,16,TRBJ1-1,-,CAISEPPTGLNTEAFF,TGTGCCATCAGTGAGCCTCCCACAGGGTTGAACACTGAAGCTTTCTTT
TRBV7-3,TRBD2,15,TRBJ2-5,-,CASSPGGPRRETQYF,TGTGCCAGCAGCCCGGGGGGGCCCCGTCGGGAGACCCAGTACTTC
TRBV6-5,-,12,TRBJ1-2,few,CAGSYPGGGYTF,TGTGCCGGCAGTTACCCCGGTGGTGGCTACACCTTC
TRBV30,TRBD1,15,TRBJ1-2,-,CAWRGTGRSNYGYTF,TGTGCCTGGAGGGGGACAGGTAGATCTAACTATGGCTACACCTTC
TRBV5-1,-,13,TRBJ2-1,-,CASSFGTHNEQFF,TGCGCCAGCAGCTTCGGGACTCACAATGAGCAGTTCTTC
TRBV27,TRBD1,16,TRBJ1-3,once,CAIQGAIPVSGNTIYF,TGTGCCATACAGGGGGCTATCCCTGTGTCTGGAAACACCATATATTTT
TRBV10-3,TRBD1,15,TRBJ1-2,few,CAISARTGLNYGYTF,TGTGCCATCAGCGCCCGGACAGGCTTAAACTATGGCTACACCTTC
TRBV2,TRBD1,13,TRBJ1-2,few,CASRPDRLYGYTF,TGTGCCAGCAGGCCGGACAGGCTCTATGGCTACACCTTC
TRBV5-1,TRBD2,17,TRBJ2-3,-,CASSPLPLAGVTDTQYF,TGCGCCAGCAGCCCCCTACCCCTAGCGGGGGTCACAGATACGCAGTATTTT
TRBV4-2,TRBD1,17,TRBJ1-3,-,CASSQDGGQFSGNTIYF,TGTGCCAGCAGCCAAGATGGGGGACAGTTCTCTGGAAACACCATATATTTT
TRBV6-5,-,13,TRBJ1-2,-,CASSEEEVNGYTF,TGTGCCAGCAGTGAAGAGGAGGTTAATGGCTACACCTTC
TRBV7-9,-,12,TRBJ2-3,-,CASSLVAREQYF,TGTGCCAGCAGCTTAGTTGCGAGGGAGCAGTATTTT
TRBV10-3,-,11,TRBJ1-2,once,CALQGNYGYTF,TGTGCCCTCCAGGGTAACTATGGCTACACCTTC
TRBV6-1,TRBD2,16,TRBJ2-1,-,CASSEGGLAGYNEQFF,TGTGCCAGCAGTGAAGGAGGACTAGCGGGGTACAATGAGCAGTTCTTC
TRBV6-5,-,15,TRBJ1-6,-,CASSYFEAENSPLHF,TGTGCCAGCAGTTACTTTGAGGCGGAAAATTCACCCCTCCACTTT
TRBV11-2,-,14,TRBJ2-7,-,CASSPRRWGYEQYF,TGTGCCAGCAGCCCCCGGAGGTGGGGTTACGAGCAGTACTTC